Below, 17 T cell receptor beta chains from the same sample are listed, as sequenced in a study of control samples from healthy donors and cancer patients. The assay was immunoSEQ multiplex PCR, and TCRdb's table has in-frame clones only and misses some. The sample carries some 150,000 clones, more than 80% recorded once. Sequenced material: blood. These receptors all come from a man aged 18 to 29 in good health.

V and J are TRBV6-2 or TRBV6-3 and TRBJ1-2; D is undetermined. V was cut by 5 bases and J by 7 bases, with 14 bases left in between. The germline gives CDR1 MNHEY, CDR2 SVGEGT. There are 13 residues in the CDR3. The CDR3 loop reads CASSHTITGGYTF. CDR3 coding DNA: TGTGCCAGCAGTCACACGATTACGGGTGGCTACACCTTC.

The J gene is TRBJ1-2, the V gene TRBV5-4; perhaps TRBD1 as D (5 bases). The CDR3 extends over 15 amino acids. Per germline, CDR1 SGHNT and CDR2 YYREEE (reference sequence). V was trimmed by 1 base and J by 7 bases, leaving 17 bases between them. The CDR3 is CASSLNPRTGGGYTF. CDR3 nucleotide sequence: TGTGCCAGCAGCTTGAACCCCCGCACCGGGGGTGGCTACACCTTC.

This chain uses TRBV10-2 with TRBJ2-3; D remains unclear. V dropped 10 bases and J dropped 4 bases, with 15 bases sitting between them. There are 13 residues in the CDR3. Germline-derived CDR1 and CDR2 are WSHSY and SAAADI. In DNA, the CDR3 is TGCGCCACCGCAGTCAATGGCGCAGATACGCAGTATTTT. It translates to CATAVNGADTQYF.

This sequence joins TRBV6-2 or TRBV6-3 and TRBJ2-1, with D tentatively TRBD1 (6 bases). Germline CDR1 reads MNHEY; CDR2 reads SVGEGT. Trimming took 0 bases from V and 3 from J, leaving 21 bases between them. The CDR3 is made up of 19 amino acids. The CDR3 DNA reads as TGTGCCAGCAGTTACTCGAGGGGAGCCAGGGGAGAAGTCTACAATGAGCAGTTCTTC. Protein: CASSYSRGARGEVYNEQFF.

This sequence joins TRBV19 and TRBJ2-3; 7 nucleotides match TRBD2. The CDR3 length is 15 residues. Trimming removed 5 bases from V and 1 base from J; junction bases left unmatched: 6. The germline V gene encodes CDR1 LNHDA and CDR2 SQIVND (reference sequence). CDR3 DNA sequence: TGTGCCAGTAGTTCCCCGGGGGGAGGCACAGATACGCAGTATTTT. It yields the protein CASSSPGGGTDTQYF.

The chain employs TRBV2 and TRBJ1-4; TRBD1 aligns across 7 bases. Germline lookup yields CDR1 SNHLY and CDR2 FYNNEI. V shed 7 bases, J shed 0 bases, and the junction held 5 bases outside the gene matches. The CDR3 has 15 residues. DNA of the CDR3: TGTGCCAGCACTGGAACAGGGGCAACTAATGAAAAACTGTTTTTT. Translated, it gives CASTGTGATNEKLFF.

V usage is TRBV10-1 and J usage is TRBJ1-5, with no clear D. The CDR3 contains 15 residues. V was trimmed by 6 bases and J by 0 bases, leaving 12 bases between them. Looked up from germline, CDR1 is WNHNN and CDR2 is SYGVQD (reference sequence). The CDR3: CASSDQRYSNQPQHF. The DNA for the CDR3 is TGCGCCAGCAGCGATCAGAGATATAGCAATCAGCCCCAGCATTTT.

The chain employs TRBV2 and TRBJ2-4; the D gene could be TRBD1 or TRBD2 (6 bases each). This CDR3 region has 15 residues. Trimming left V 3 bases short and J 1 base short, with 10 bases between. Germline loops: CDR1 SNHLY, CDR2 FYNNEI. The chain's CDR3 is CASSDWGAAKNIQYF. The CDR3 DNA sequence: TGTGCCAGCAGTGATTGGGGGGCGGCCAAAAACATTCAGTACTTC. Using reference TRBV2 and TRBJ2-4 for the parts outside the CDR3, the full variable domain is EPEVTQTPSHQVTQMGQEVILRCVPISNHLYFYWYRQILGQKVEFLVSFYNNEISEKSEIFDDQFSVERPDGSNFTLKIRSTKLEDSAMYFCASSDWGAAKNIQYFGAGTRLSVL.

Here the CDR3 reads CASSGAQGAYNNEQFF. CDR3 coding DNA: TGTGCCAGCAGTGGGGCCCAGGGGGCATATAACAATGAGCAGTTCTTC. The V gene is TRBV6-1, the J gene TRBJ2-1; 8 bases match TRBD1. V was clipped by 4 bases and J by 5 bases; unmatched bases: 10. This CDR3 is built from 16 residues. Germline-derived CDR1 and CDR2 are MNHNS and SASEGT.

The chain is built from TRBV6-2 or TRBV6-3 and TRBJ2-2, with no clear D. Germline V gene data show CDR1 as MNHEY and CDR2 as SVGEGT. Trimming left V 3 bases short and J 7 bases short, with 6 bases between. This CDR3 is 12 amino acids long. CDR3 loop: CASSYANGELFF. CDR3 sequence (DNA): TGTGCCAGCAGTTATGCGAACGGGGAGCTGTTTTTT.

The chain joins TRBV9 to TRBJ2-7; D is uncertain. Deletions cut 0 bases from V and 3 bases from J, with 10 bases between. Germline-derived CDR1 and CDR2 are SGDLS and YYNGEE. This CDR3 is built from 14 residues. The CDR3 sequence is CASSVGSGFYEQYF. DNA for the CDR3: TGTGCCAGCAGCGTAGGATCCGGATTCTACGAGCAGTACTTC.

This chain uses TRBV3-1 (or the pseudogene TRBV3-2) with TRBJ1-3; D ambiguous. The V gene lost 1 base and the J gene lost 7 bases, with 14 bases spanning the gap. The germline V gene encodes CDR1 LGHDT and CDR2 YNNKEL (reference sequence). This CDR3 is 15 amino acids long. The CDR3 DNA follows: TGTGCCAGCAGCCAAGCTGGTTCGGGGTGGAACACCATATATTTT. Amino acids: CASSQAGSGWNTIYF.

This clone was seen a few times. The J gene is TRBJ1-2, the V gene TRBV9; TRBD1 is a possible D gene (6 bases). Germline V CDR1 and CDR2: SGDLS, YYNGEE. The CDR3 totals 14 residues. Trimming stripped 4 bases from V and 8 bases from J, with 18 bases between. CDR3: CASSQGTGMRGYTF. The CDR3 bases are TGTGCCAGCAGCCAGGGGACGGGTATGCGAGGCTACACCTTC.

The CDR3 DNA follows: TGTGCCAGCAGTTTCGATAGCAATCAGCCCCAGCATTTT. Translation: CASSFDSNQPQHF. This rearrangement joins TRBV2 to TRBJ1-5; no reliable D call. Germline V lookup: CDR1 SNHLY, CDR2 FYNNEI. The CDR3 is made up of 13 amino acids. Trimming cost V 5 bases and J 0 bases, with 5 bases left between them.

The CDR3 is CASSPGQGVAQHF. Here the CDR3 DNA reads TGTGCCAGCAGCCCGGGACAGGGCGTTGCCCAGCATTTT. The chain is built from TRBV7-2 and TRBJ1-5; 9 bases agree with TRBD1. The CDR3 is made up of 13 amino acids. Germline V gene lookup returns CDR1 SGHTA and CDR2 FQGNSA. J lost 11 bases, V lost 5 bases, and 7 bases had no gene match.

J is TRBJ2-3 and V is TRBV7-6, with 7 bases aligning to TRBD1. CDR3 length: 16 amino acids. V lost 1 base, J lost 0 bases, and 4 bases stayed unmatched. The germline V gene has CDR1 SGHVS and CDR2 FNYEAQ. In DNA, the CDR3 is TGTGCCAGCAGCTTAGTAGTGACAGGGAGCACAGATACGCAGTATTTT. Translation gives CASSLVVTGSTDTQYF.

This chain connects TRBV20-1 to TRBJ1-2; D gene uncertain. The germline V gene has CDR1 DFQATT and CDR2 SNEGSKA (reference sequence). The CDR3 totals 13 residues. V was trimmed by 3 bases and J by 3 bases, leaving 11 bases between them. CDR3: CSASAGLDYGYTF. The CDR3 DNA follows: TGCAGTGCTAGTGCGGGTCTTGACTATGGCTACACCTTC.